This entry features one T cell receptor beta chain sequence. CDR1 is SGHTA and CDR2 is FQGTGA in the germline V gene. The CDR3 sequence is 15 residues long. V shed 0 bases and J 3 bases; nucleotides not matched to a gene: 3. This sample was taken from a study of blood T cell repertoires in COVID-19. In the study overall: Donors in the United States, Italy and Spain gave samples during acute or convalescent COVID-19. T cells, B-cell-depleted T cells, or PBMCs supplied cDNA or gDNA.

The repertoire was sequenced with immunoSEQ multiplex PCR; TCRdb's copy has only in-frame clones and lacks some. The sample gives roughly 330,000 clones, 80% to 90% of which show up once; around 6% is in the top ten. This rearrangement joins TRBV7-3 to TRBJ2-3, with TRBD1 matching 7 bases. Sequenced input: peripheral blood. The TCR originated in a young man who had recovered from COVID-19. CDR3 in amino acids: CASSLTGTETDTQYF. DNA of the CDR3: TGTGCCAGCAGCTTAACTGGGACAGAGACAGATACGCAGTATTTT.